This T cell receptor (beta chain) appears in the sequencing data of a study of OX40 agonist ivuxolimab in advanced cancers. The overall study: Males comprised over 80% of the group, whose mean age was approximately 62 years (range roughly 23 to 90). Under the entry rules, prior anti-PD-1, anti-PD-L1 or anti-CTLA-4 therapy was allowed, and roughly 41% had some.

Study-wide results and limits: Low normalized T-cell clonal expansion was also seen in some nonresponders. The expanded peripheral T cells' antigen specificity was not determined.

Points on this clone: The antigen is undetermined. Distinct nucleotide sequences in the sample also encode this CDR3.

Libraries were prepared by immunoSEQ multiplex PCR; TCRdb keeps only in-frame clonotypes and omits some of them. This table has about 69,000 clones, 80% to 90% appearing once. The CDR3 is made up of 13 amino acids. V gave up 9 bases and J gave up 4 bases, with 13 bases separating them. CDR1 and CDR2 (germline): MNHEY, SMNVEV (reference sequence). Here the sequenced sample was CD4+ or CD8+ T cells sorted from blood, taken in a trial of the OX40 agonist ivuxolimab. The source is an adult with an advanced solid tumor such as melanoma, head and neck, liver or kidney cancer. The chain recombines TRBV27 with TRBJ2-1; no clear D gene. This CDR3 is CASKSSLYNEQFF. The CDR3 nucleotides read TGTGCCAGTAAGAGTAGCCTATACAATGAGCAGTTCTTC.